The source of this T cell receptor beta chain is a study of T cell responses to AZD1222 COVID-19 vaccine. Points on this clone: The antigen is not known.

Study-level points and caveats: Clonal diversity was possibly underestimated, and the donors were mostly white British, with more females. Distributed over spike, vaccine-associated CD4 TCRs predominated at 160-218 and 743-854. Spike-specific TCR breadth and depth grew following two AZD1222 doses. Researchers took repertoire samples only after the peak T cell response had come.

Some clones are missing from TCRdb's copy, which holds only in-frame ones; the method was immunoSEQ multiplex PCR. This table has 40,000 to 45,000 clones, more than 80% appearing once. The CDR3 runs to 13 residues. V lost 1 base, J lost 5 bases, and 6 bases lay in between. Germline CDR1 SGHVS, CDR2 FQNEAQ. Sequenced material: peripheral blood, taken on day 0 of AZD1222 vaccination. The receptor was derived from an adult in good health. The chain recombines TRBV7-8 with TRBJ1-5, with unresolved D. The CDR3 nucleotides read TGTGCCAGCAGCTTAGTTGGGGATCAGCCCCAGCATTTT. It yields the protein CASSLVGDQPQHF.